This entry is about one T cell receptor beta chain. Its target is unknown. This entry belongs to a study of PD-1 blockade in classical Hodgkin lymphoma. On the study more broadly: Administration of nivolumab to patients was at 3 mg/kg intravenously every 2 weeks.

Germline V gene sequence: CDR1 SGHAT, CDR2 FQNNGV. The CDR3 runs 14 residues. V was pared by 4 bases and J by 7 bases, with 14 bases between. TCRdb's table, derived via immunoSEQ multiplex PCR, lists solely in-frame clones and lacks some. The sample shows under 35,000 clones, approximately 67% of them seen only once. Overall study findings and caveats: After ASCT, patients who started nivolumab under 1 year later were excluded.

Time point of the sample: cycle 4 day 1 (C4D1), after more than 5 weeks of nivolumab. Relapses following autologous stem cell transplantation were seen in all patients, with brentuximab vedotin exposure varying. The sample was peripheral blood mononuclear cells (PBMCs), taken before the fourth cycle of nivolumab. The TCR originated in a human donor with classical Hodgkin lymphoma. This chain links TRBV11-2 with TRBJ1-5; D possibly corresponds to TRBD1 (6 bases). This chain's CDR3 is CASSWGQFDQPQHF. The CDR3 DNA follows: TGTGCCAGCAGCTGGGGACAATTCGACCAGCCCCAGCATTTT.